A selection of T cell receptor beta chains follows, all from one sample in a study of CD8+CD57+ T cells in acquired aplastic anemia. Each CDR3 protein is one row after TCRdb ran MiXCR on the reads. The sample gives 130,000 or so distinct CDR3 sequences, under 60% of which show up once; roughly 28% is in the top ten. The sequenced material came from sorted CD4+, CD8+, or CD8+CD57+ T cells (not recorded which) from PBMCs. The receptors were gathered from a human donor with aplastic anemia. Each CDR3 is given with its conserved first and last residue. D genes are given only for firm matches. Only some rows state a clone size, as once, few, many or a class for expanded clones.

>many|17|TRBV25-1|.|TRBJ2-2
CASSGRIIGLVTGELFF
TGTGCCAGCAGTGGACGAATTATCGGGTTGGTCACCGGGGAGCTGTTTTTT
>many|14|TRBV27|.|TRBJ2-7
CASSSPVYSYEQYF
TGTGCCAGCAGTTCCCCTGTGTACTCCTACGAGCAGTACTTC
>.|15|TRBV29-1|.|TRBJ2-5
CSVLDYAVAGETQYF
TGCAGCGTTCTAGACTATGCGGTGGCAGGGGAGACCCAGTACTTC
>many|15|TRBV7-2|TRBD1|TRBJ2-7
CASSLLTGGYDEQYF
TGTGCCAGCAGCTTATTGACAGGGGGCTATGACGAGCAGTACTTC
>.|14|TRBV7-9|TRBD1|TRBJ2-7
CASSRTGPDYEQYF
TGTGCCAGCAGCCGGACAGGACCCGATTACGAGCAGTACTTC
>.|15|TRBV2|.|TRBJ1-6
CASQMTARGNSPLHF
TGTGCCAGCCAAATGACAGCGAGGGGTAATTCACCCCTCCACTTT
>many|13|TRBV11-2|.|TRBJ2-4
CASSSQGFDIQYF
TGTGCCAGCAGCTCGCAAGGATTTGACATTCAGTACTTC
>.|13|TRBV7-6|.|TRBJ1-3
CASSEGGGNTIYF
TGTGCCAGCAGCGAGGGGGGCGGAAACACCATATATTTT
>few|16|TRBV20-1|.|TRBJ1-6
CSAPLGNSRYNSPLHF
TGCAGTGCACCCTTAGGTAACAGTAGATATAATTCACCCCTCCACTTT
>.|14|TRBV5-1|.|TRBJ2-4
CASSLVNLADGKYF
TGCGCCAGCAGCTTGGTAAATTTGGCCGACGGGAAGTACTTC
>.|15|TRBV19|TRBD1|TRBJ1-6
CASSTPGTGNSPLHF
TGTGCCAGTAGTACTCCCGGGACAGGGAATTCACCCCTCCACTTT
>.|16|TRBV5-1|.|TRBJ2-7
CASSLGRDTLSYEQYF
TGCGCCAGCAGCTTGGGTCGGGACACCCTCTCCTACGAGCAGTACTTC
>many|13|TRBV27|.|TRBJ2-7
CASKYNRDYEQYF
TGTGCCAGCAAGTACAACAGGGACTACGAGCAGTACTTC
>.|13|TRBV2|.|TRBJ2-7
CASRLSGSYEQYF
TGTGCCAGCAGACTCAGCGGTTCCTACGAGCAGTACTTC
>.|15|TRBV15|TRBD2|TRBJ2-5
CGDGLAGGHQETQYF
TGTGGGGACGGACTAGCGGGCGGACACCAAGAGACCCAGTACTTC
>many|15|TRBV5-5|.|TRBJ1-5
CASSLIQVSNQPQHF
TGTGCCAGCAGCTTGATCCAGGTCAGCAATCAGCCCCAGCATTTT
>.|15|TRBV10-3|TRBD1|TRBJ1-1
CAISRTGIKDTEAFF
TGTGCCATCAGCCGGACAGGGATTAAGGACACTGAAGCTTTCTTT
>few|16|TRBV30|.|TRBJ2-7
CAWSGAIRVPAREQYF
TGTGCCTGGAGTGGTGCGATCCGAGTCCCGGCACGGGAGCAGTACTTC
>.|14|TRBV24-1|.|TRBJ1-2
CATSDAATNYGYTF
TGTGCCACCAGTGATGCCGCCACTAACTATGGCTACACCTTC
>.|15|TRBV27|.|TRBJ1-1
CASSFVWAQDAEAFF
TGTGCCAGCAGTTTCGTGTGGGCTCAGGATGCTGAAGCTTTCTTT
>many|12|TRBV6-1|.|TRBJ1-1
CASSQDSTEAFF
TGTGCCAGCAGCCAGGACAGTACTGAAGCTTTCTTT
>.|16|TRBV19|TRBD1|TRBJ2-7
CASATETGSLPYEQYF
TGTGCCAGCGCAACGGAGACAGGGAGCTTACCCTACGAGCAGTACTTC
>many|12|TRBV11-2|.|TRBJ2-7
CASSADNYEQYF
TGTGCCAGCAGCGCCGACAACTACGAGCAGTACTTC
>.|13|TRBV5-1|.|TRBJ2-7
CASSYWTGDEQYF
TGCGCCAGCAGCTACTGGACTGGGGACGAGCAGTACTTC
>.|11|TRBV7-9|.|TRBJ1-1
CASSTTVEAFF
TGTGCCAGCAGCACCACAGTAGAAGCTTTCTTT
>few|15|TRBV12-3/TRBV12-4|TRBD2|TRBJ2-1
CASSQGLAGRNEQFF
TGTGCCAGCAGCCAAGGACTAGCGGGGCGCAATGAGCAGTTCTTC
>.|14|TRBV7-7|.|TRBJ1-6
CASSPFEGVPPLHF
TGTGCCAGCAGCCCGTTCGAGGGGGTGCCACCCCTCCACTTT
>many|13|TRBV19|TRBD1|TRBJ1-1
CASSGQVSTEAFF
TGTGCCAGTAGTGGACAGGTTAGCACTGAAGCTTTCTTT
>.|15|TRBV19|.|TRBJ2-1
CASSLGPNSYNEQFF
TGTGCCAGTAGTTTAGGACCCAACTCCTACAATGAGCAGTTCTTC
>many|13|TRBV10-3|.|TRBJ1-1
CAISESPGTEAFF
TGTGCCATCAGTGAGTCCCCCGGGACTGAAGCTTTCTTT
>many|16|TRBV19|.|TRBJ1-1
CASSKLGRRVNTEAFF
TGTGCCAGTAGTAAACTCGGCCGGAGAGTGAACACTGAAGCTTTCTTT
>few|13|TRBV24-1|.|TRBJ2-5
CATSEEFQETQYF
TGTGCCACCAGTGAAGAGTTCCAAGAGACCCAGTACTTC
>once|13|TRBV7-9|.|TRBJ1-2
CASSLEEGYGYTF
TGTGCCAGCAGCTTAGAGGAGGGGTATGGCTACACCTTC
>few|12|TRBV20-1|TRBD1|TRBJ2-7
CSAHRDSYEQYF
TGCAGTGCTCACCGGGACAGCTACGAGCAGTACTTC
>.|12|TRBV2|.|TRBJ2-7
CASRPTMSEQYF
TGTGCCAGCAGGCCAACCATGAGCGAGCAGTACTTC
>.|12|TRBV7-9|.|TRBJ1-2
CASSITGSGYTF
TGTGCCAGCAGCATCACAGGGAGCGGCTACACCTTC
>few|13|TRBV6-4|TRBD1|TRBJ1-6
CASIGQANSPLHF
TGTGCCAGCATAGGACAGGCGAATTCACCCCTCCACTTT
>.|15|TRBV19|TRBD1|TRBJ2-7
CASSSRTGGWFEQYF
TGTGCCAGTAGTTCCCGGACAGGGGGCTGGTTCGAGCAGTACTTC
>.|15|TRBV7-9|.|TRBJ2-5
CASSLGPQGGETQYF
TGTGCCAGCAGCTTAGGCCCTCAGGGGGGAGAGACCCAGTACTTC
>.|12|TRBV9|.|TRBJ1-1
CASSVGWTEAFF
TGTGCCAGCAGCGTAGGATGGACTGAAGCTTTCTTT
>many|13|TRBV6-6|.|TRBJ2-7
CASSYRDNLEQYF
TGTGCCAGCAGTTACAGGGACAACCTCGAGCAGTACTTC
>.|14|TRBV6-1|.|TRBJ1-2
CASSGPGANYGYTF
TGTGCCAGCAGTGGGCCCGGAGCTAACTATGGCTACACCTTC
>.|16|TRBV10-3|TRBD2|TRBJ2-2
CAITSGLAVNTGELSF
TGTGCCATCACCTCGGGACTAGCGGTTAACACCGGGGAGCTGTCTTTT
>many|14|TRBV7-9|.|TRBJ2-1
CASSLLQGRNEQFF
TGTGCCAGCAGCTTACTCCAGGGGAGAAATGAGCAGTTCTTC
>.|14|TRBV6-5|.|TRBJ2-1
CASSYSETNGEQFF
TGTGCCAGCAGTTACTCTGAAACTAACGGTGAGCAGTTCTTC
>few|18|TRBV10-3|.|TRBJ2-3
CASSAGEARSSGTDTQYF
TGTGCCAGCAGTGCAGGGGAGGCTCGGTCTTCTGGCACAGATACGCAGTATTTT
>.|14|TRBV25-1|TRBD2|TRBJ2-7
CASSLLAGASEQYF
TGTGCCAGCAGTTTACTAGCGGGAGCCTCCGAGCAGTACTTC
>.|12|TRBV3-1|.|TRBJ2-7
CASSQEGGQQYF
TGTGCCAGCAGCCAAGAAGGAGGACAGCAGTACTTC